The 12 T cell receptor beta chains below were found in one sample sequenced in a study of shared clonotypes between healthy human individuals (dated by TCRdb to 2020 to 2021). The library was made by the immunoSEQ multiplex PCR assay. TCRdb holds this immuneACCESS table with in-frame rearrangements only. Some clones are missing; in checked studies, unresolved V genes explain under half, and the rest has no known cause. The sample table contains hundreds of thousands of clones; only one count was recorded for 95% to 97% of them. Of the sample, less than 0.13% falls within the top ten clones. CD8 naive samples were CD45RO-negative cells positively selected for CCR7, giving a CD45RA+CCR7+ population that excluded TemRA cells. The sequencing sample was made of naive CD8+ T cells sorted from blood. The cell subset or site tag for this specimen amounts to: CD45RA+CCR7+. The receptor source for this set is a woman between 25 and 40 years old in good health.

This clone has only one observation. This chain uses TRBV6-5 with TRBJ2-5, with 7 bases lining up with TRBD1. The CDR3 runs 15 residues. The V and J ends lost 2 bases and 2 bases, in that order; junction bases with no gene match: 5. CDR1 is MNHEY and CDR2 is SVGAGI in the germline V gene. DNA for the CDR3: TGTGCCAGCAGTTACGCCGGGACAGCACAAGAGACCCAGTACTTC. Translating it yields CASSYAGTAQETQYF.

The sample holds a few counts of this clone. The chain employs TRBV2 and TRBJ1-5; 8 nucleotides line up with TRBD1. The germline CDR1 and CDR2 sequences are SNHLY and FYNNEI. With 10 bases clipped from V and 3 bases from J, the junction kept 5 bases outside the gene matches. This CDR3 comprises 13 residues. The CDR3 bases are TGTGCCATTGACAGGGGCGACAATCAGCCCCAGCATTTT. Translating it yields CAIDRGDNQPQHF.

Here the CDR3 DNA reads TGTGCCAGCAGTTTTTTAGGGGTGTATGCCGGGGAGCTGTTTTTT. Residues: CASSFLGVYAGELFF. The rearrangement links TRBV28 to TRBJ2-2, with D tentatively TRBD1 (5 bases). This CDR3 contains 15 residues. V was clipped by 3 bases and J by 6 bases, with 14 bases between them. Germline CDR1 is MDHEN and CDR2 is SYDVKM.

The chain recombines TRBV29-1 with TRBJ1-2, with no clear D. The germline V gene has CDR1 SQVTM and CDR2 ANQGSEA. The CDR3 contains 14 residues. Deletions cut 5 bases from V and 0 bases from J, with 13 bases between. CDR3 sequence reads: CSVMYSLANYGYTF. CDR3 in DNA: TGCAGCGTTATGTATAGCCTAGCTAACTATGGCTACACCTTC.

V is TRBV28 and J is TRBJ2-7; 8 bases map to TRBD2. CDR1 is MDHEN and CDR2 is SYDVKM in the germline V gene. This CDR3 contains 15 residues. J lost 4 bases, V lost 5 bases, and 10 bases had no gene match. The CDR3 nucleotides are TGTGCCAGCAGTCCCTATAGCGGGATGGGGTACGAGCAGTACTTC. Amino acids: CASSPYSGMGYEQYF.

This chain connects TRBV27 to TRBJ2-3; 9 nucleotides line up with TRBD2. V shed 7 bases and J 6 bases; nucleotides not matched to a gene: 8. Germline CDR1 is MNHEY and CDR2 is SMNVEV (reference sequence). The length of the CDR3 is 14 residues. The CDR3 region has the DNA TGTGCCAGCACCGTTAGCGGGAGTTGGGATACGCAGTATTTT. This translates into CASTVSGSWDTQYF.

The rearrangement uses TRBV5-1 and TRBJ2-2; TRBD1 agrees at 9 bases. The CDR3 runs 16 residues. V was pared by 7 bases and J by 0 bases, with 7 bases of the junction left unmatched. Per the germline V gene, CDR1 is SGHRS and CDR2 is YFSETQ. CDR3 nucleotide sequence: TGCGCCAGCCGATCCCGGGACAGGGCGAACACCGGGGAGCTGTTTTTT. This sequence encodes CASRSRDRANTGELFF.

The chain has TRBV5-4 and TRBJ2-2; D remains ambiguous. The CDR3 extends over 12 amino acids. Trimming cost V 6 bases and J 2 bases, with 5 bases left between them. Germline CDR1 SGHNT, CDR2 YYREEE (reference sequence). CDR3 in amino acids: CASNLNTGELFF. The CDR3 nucleotides read TGTGCCAGCAACCTTAACACCGGGGAGCTGTTTTTT.

This clone was seen once. The chain couples TRBV7-9 to TRBJ1-5; D not resolved. Trimming stripped 5 bases from V and 1 base from J, with 12 bases between. CDR1 is SEHNR and CDR2 is FQNEAQ in the germline V gene (reference sequence). The CDR3 contains 15 residues. CDR3 sequence reads: CASSNRQDSNQPQHF. CDR3 nucleotides: TGTGCCAGCAGCAATAGGCAGGACAGCAATCAGCCCCAGCATTTT.

The chain combines TRBV27 with TRBJ2-7; no reliable D call. The CDR3 has 14 residues. V was cut by 6 bases and J by 1 base, with 13 bases left in between. Germline-derived CDR1 and CDR2 are MNHEY and SMNVEV (reference sequence). CDR3 loop: CASRPDPLSYEQYF. The CDR3 DNA sequence: TGTGCCAGCAGACCCGACCCTCTTTCCTACGAGCAGTACTTC.

The chain joins TRBV6-5 to TRBJ2-3, with D possibly being TRBD2 (5 bases). The germline gives CDR1 MNHEY, CDR2 SVGAGI. The V and J ends lost 8 bases and 0 bases respectively, with 15 bases between them. This CDR3 is 15 amino acids long. DNA of the CDR3: TGTGCCAGCGGTTCGGGAACTACTAGCACAGATACGCAGTATTTT. This codes for CASGSGTTSTDTQYF.

V usage is TRBV14 and J usage is TRBJ2-1; D is perhaps TRBD2 (5 bases). The CDR3 is made up of 15 amino acids. Germline loops: CDR1 SGHDN, CDR2 FVKESK. The V gene lost 0 bases and the J gene lost 8 bases, with 14 bases spanning the gap. In nucleotides, the CDR3 is TGTGCCAGCAGCCAAGACCCCGGGGTGATGGATGAGCAGTTCTTC. Translating gives CASSQDPGVMDEQFF.